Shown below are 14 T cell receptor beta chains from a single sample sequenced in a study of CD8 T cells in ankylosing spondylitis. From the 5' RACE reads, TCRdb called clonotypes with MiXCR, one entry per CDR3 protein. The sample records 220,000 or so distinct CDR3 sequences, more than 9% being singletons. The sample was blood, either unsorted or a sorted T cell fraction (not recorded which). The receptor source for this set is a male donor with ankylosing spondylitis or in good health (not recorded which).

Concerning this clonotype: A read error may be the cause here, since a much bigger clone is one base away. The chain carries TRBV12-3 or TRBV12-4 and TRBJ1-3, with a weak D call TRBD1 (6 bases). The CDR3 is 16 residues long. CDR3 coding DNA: TGTGCCAGCCATCCTACCTACAGGGCGGTTGGAAACACCATGTATTTT. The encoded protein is CASHPTYRAVGNTMYF.

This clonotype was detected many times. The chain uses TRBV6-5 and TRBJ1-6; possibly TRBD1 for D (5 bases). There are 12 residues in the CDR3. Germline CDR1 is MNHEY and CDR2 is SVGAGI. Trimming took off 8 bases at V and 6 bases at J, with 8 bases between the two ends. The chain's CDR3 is CASRGLNSPLHF. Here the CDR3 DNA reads TGTGCCAGCCGGGGCCTTAATTCACCCCTCCACTTT.

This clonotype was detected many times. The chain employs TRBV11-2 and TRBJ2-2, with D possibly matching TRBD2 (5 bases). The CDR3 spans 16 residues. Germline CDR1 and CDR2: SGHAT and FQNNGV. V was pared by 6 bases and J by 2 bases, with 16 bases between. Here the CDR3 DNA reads TGTGCCAGCAGGCTGGGCGGGCCGCCTAACACCGGGGAGCTGTTTTTT. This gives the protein CASRLGGPPNTGELFF.

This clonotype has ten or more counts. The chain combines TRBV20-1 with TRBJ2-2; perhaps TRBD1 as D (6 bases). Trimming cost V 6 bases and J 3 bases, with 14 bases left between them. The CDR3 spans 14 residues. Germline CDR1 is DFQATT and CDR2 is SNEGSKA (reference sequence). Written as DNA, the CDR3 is TGCAGTGCAGACCCCACAGGGTACACCGGGGAGCTGTTTTTT. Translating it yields CSADPTGYTGELFF.

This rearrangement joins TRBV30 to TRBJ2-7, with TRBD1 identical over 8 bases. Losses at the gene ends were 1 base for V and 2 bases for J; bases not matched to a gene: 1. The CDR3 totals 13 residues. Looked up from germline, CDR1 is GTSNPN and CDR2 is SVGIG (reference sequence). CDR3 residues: CAWSAQGAYEQYF. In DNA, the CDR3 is TGTGCCTGGAGTGCACAGGGGGCCTACGAGCAGTACTTC.

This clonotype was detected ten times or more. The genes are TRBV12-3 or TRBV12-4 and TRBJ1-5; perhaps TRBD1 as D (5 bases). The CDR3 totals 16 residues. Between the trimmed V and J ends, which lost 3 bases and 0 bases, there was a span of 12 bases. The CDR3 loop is CASSFTQGSSNQPQHF. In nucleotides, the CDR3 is TGTGCCAGCAGTTTTACCCAGGGTAGTAGCAATCAGCCCCAGCATTTT.

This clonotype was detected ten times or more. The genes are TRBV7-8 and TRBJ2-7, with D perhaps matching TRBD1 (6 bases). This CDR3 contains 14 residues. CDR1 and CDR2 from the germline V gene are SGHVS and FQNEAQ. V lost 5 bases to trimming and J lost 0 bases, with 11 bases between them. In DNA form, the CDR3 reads TGTGCCAGCAGCCTACAGGGTCCCTCCTACGAGCAGTACTTC. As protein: CASSLQGPSYEQYF. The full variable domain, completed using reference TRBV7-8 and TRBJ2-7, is GAGVSQSPRYKVAKRGQDVALRCDPISGHVSLFWYQQALGQGPEFLTYFQNEAQLDKSGLPSDRFFAERPEGSVSTLKIQRTQQEDSAVYLCASSLQGPSYEQYFGPGTRLTVT.

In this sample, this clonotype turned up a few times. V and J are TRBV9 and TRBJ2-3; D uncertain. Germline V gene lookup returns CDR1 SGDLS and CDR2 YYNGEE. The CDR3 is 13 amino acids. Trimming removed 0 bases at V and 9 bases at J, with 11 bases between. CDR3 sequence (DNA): TGTGCCAGCAGCGTAGACCCGGTCGGCACGCAGTATTTT. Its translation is CASSVDPVGTQYF.

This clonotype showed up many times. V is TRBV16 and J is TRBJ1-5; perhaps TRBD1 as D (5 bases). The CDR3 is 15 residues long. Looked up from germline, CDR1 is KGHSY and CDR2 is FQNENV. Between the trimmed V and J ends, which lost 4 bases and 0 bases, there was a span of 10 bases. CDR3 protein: CASSPTVYSNQPQHF. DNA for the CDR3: TGTGCCAGCAGCCCGACAGTGTATAGCAATCAGCCCCAGCATTTT.

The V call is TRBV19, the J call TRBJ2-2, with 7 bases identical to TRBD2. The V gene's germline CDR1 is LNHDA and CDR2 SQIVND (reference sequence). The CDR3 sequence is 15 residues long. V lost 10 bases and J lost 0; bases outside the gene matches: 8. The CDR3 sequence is CATSAGPSNTGELFF. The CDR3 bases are TGTGCCACCTCAGCGGGGCCGTCGAACACCGGGGAGCTGTTTTTT.

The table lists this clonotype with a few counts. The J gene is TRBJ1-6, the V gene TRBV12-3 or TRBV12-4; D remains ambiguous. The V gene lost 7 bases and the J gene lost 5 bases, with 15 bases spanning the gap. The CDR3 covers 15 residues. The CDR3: CASTPGRTDNSPLHF. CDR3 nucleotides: TGTGCCAGCACCCCTGGTCGCACGGATAATTCACCCCTCCACTTT.

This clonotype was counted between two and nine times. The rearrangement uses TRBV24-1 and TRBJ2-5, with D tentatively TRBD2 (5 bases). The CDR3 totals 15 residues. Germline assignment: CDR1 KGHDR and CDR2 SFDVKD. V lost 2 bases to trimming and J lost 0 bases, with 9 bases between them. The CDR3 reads CATSDYREYQETQYF. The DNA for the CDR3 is TGTGCCACCAGTGATTATAGGGAGTACCAAGAGACCCAGTACTTC.

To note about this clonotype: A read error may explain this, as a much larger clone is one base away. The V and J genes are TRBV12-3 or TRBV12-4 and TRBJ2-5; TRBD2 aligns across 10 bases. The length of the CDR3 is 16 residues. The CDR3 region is CPSSPGTSAYQETQYF. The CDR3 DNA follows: TGTCCCAGCAGTCCAGGGACTAGCGCTTACCAAGAGACCCAGTACTTC.

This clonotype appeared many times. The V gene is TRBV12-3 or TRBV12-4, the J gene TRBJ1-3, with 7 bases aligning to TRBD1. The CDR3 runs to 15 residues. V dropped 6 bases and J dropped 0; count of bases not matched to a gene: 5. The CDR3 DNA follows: TGTGCCAGCAGCCGGGGACAGCTCTCTGGAAACACCATATATTTT. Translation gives CASSRGQLSGNTIYF.